This is a list of T cell receptor beta chains from one sample in a study of blood T cell repertoires in COVID-19. Here immunoSEQ multiplex PCR was the method, and the copy in TCRdb shows in-frame clones only, minus some. Of tens of thousands of clones listed, about 86% are singletons. The sample taken for sequencing was peripheral blood. These receptors originate from a man between 60 and 75 years old with acute or convalescent COVID-19. CDR3s include the opening cysteine and the closing phenylalanine or tryptophan. Each record gives: D gene, J gene, clone size, V gene, CDR3 DNA, CDR3 protein. The D gene is left open where the match is weak. Some rows mark clone size as missing; the rest say once, few, many or name a class of expanded clone.

D: .
J: TRBJ1-4
size: .
V: TRBV11-3
DNA: TGTGCCAGCAGCTTAGGGTCAGTTACAACTAATGAAAAACTGTTTTTT
CDR3: CASSLGSVTTNEKLFF

D: TRBD1
J: TRBJ2-7
size: .
V: TRBV7-6
DNA: TGTGCCAGCAGCCCGACTACGACAGGGGTGTCCTACGAGCAGTACTTC
CDR3: CASSPTTTGVSYEQYF

D: .
J: TRBJ1-5
size: .
V: TRBV10-3
DNA: TGTGCCATCAGTGAGGGGCAAAACAATCAGCCCCAGCATTTT
CDR3: CAISEGQNNQPQHF

D: TRBD1
J: TRBJ1-2
size: .
V: TRBV11-2
DNA: TGTGCCAGCAGCTTTCAATACACAGGGGACTATGGCTACACCTTC
CDR3: CASSFQYTGDYGYTF

D: TRBD2
J: TRBJ2-7
size: .
V: TRBV4-2
DNA: TGTGCCAGCAGCGTGGGACTAGCTTCCTACGAGCAGTACTTC
CDR3: CASSVGLASYEQYF

D: .
J: TRBJ1-3
size: .
V: TRBV6-5
DNA: TGTGCCAGCAGTCCTTTCAGGGCTGGAAACACCATATATTTT
CDR3: CASSPFRAGNTIYF

D: .
J: TRBJ1-2
size: .
V: TRBV25-1
DNA: TGTGCCAGCAGTGAATTTCCTCTCTATGGCTACACCTTC
CDR3: CASSEFPLYGYTF

D: .
J: TRBJ1-1
size: .
V: TRBV19
DNA: TGTGCCAGTAGTATTCGGACGGGAAACACTGAAGCTTTCTTT
CDR3: CASSIRTGNTEAFF

D: TRBD1
J: TRBJ2-2
size: .
V: TRBV27
DNA: TGTGCCAGCAGTATACAGGGGGCAATCGGGGAGCTGTTTTTT
CDR3: CASSIQGAIGELFF

D: .
J: TRBJ2-5
size: once
V: TRBV7-2
DNA: TGTGCCAGCAGCTTAGTTCCGGGAACGGGTTTTGAGACCCAGTACTTC
CDR3: CASSLVPGTGFETQYF

D: .
J: TRBJ2-5
size: .
V: TRBV9
DNA: TGTGCCAGCAGCGTAGAGGGCGCGGGAGAGACCCAGTACTTC
CDR3: CASSVEGAGETQYF

D: .
J: TRBJ2-7
size: .
V: TRBV7-9
DNA: TGTGCCAGCAGCCCGCGGGCCGGCATAACCTACGAGCAGTACTTC
CDR3: CASSPRAGITYEQYF

D: TRBD1
J: TRBJ1-5
size: .
V: TRBV3-1/TRBV3-2
DNA: TGTGCCAGCAGCAGTGACAGGGGGCCAAGCAATCAGCCCCAGCATTTT
CDR3: CASSSDRGPSNQPQHF

D: TRBD2
J: TRBJ2-1
size: .
V: TRBV2
DNA: TGTGCCAGCAGAGCCGGGACTAGCGGGGGGTACAATGAGCAGTTCTTC
CDR3: CASRAGTSGGYNEQFF

D: .
J: TRBJ2-1
size: .
V: TRBV3-1/TRBV3-2
DNA: TGTGCCAGCAGCCAAGTAAGCGAGCAGTTCTTC
CDR3: CASSQVSEQFF

D: TRBD2
J: TRBJ2-1
size: .
V: TRBV7-8
DNA: TGTGCCAGCAGCGCCGGACTAGCGGGGGTACTGGGTGAGCAGTTCTTC
CDR3: CASSAGLAGVLGEQFF

D: TRBD1
J: TRBJ1-1
size: .
V: TRBV11-2
DNA: TGTGCCAGCAGCTTAGATGTGGCGATAGACAGGGGGCTTCTGAACACTGAAGCTTTCTTT
CDR3: CASSLDVAIDRGLLNTEAFF

D: TRBD2
J: TRBJ2-5
size: .
V: TRBV10-3
DNA: TGTGCCATCAGTGATACGGCGGGAGGGGGTCAAGAGACCCAGTACTTC
CDR3: CAISDTAGGGQETQYF

D: .
J: TRBJ1-2
size: once
V: TRBV10-3
DNA: TGTGCCATCAGTGAGACTTCCGGCACCTACAGATCTAACTATGGCTACACCTTC
CDR3: CAISETSGTYRSNYGYTF

D: TRBD2
J: TRBJ2-1
size: .
V: TRBV4-3
DNA: TGCGCCAGCCGCCCGGGTAGCGGGGGGTACAATGAGCAGTTCTTC
CDR3: CASRPGSGGYNEQFF

D: .
J: TRBJ1-1
size: .
V: TRBV10-3
DNA: TGTGCCATCAGCCGAGGGGGCACTGAAGCTTTCTTT
CDR3: CAISRGGTEAFF

D: TRBD2
J: TRBJ2-7
size: once
V: TRBV29-1
DNA: TGCAGCGTTGTCCGAGGGTCTAGCGGGACGCCTTACGAGCAGTACTTC
CDR3: CSVVRGSSGTPYEQYF

D: .
J: TRBJ1-6
size: .
V: TRBV2
DNA: TGTGCCAGCAGTGTGGGCAGTTCACCCCTCCACTTT
CDR3: CASSVGSSPLHF

D: .
J: TRBJ1-5
size: .
V: TRBV12-5
DNA: TGTGCTAGTGGTTTGACGAGAGATCAGCCCCAGCATTTT
CDR3: CASGLTRDQPQHF

D: TRBD1
J: TRBJ1-6
size: .
V: TRBV7-9
DNA: TGTGCCAGCAGCTTAATCGACAGGGACAATTCACCCCTCCACTTT
CDR3: CASSLIDRDNSPLHF

D: .
J: TRBJ2-1
size: few
V: TRBV28
DNA: TGTGCCAGCAGTTTACCCGAGCGGAAATACAATGAGCAGTTCTTC
CDR3: CASSLPERKYNEQFF

D: .
J: TRBJ1-5
size: few
V: TRBV21-1
DNA: TGTGCCAGCCCGACGAGGGCCTATCAGCCCCAGCATTTT
CDR3: CASPTRAYQPQHF

D: .
J: TRBJ2-3
size: .
V: TRBV10-3
DNA: TGTGCCGTCGGCGGGGTGGGTAGCGGAGTAAGCACAGATACGCAGTATTTT
CDR3: CAVGGVGSGVSTDTQYF

D: TRBD2
J: TRBJ2-7
size: .
V: TRBV9
DNA: TGTGCCAGCAGCGTAGGACTAGCGGACGAGTACGAGCAGTACTTC
CDR3: CASSVGLADEYEQYF

D: .
J: TRBJ1-1
size: .
V: TRBV29-1
DNA: TGCAGCGTTACCGTCCCAGGATTTAACACTGAAGCTTTCTTT
CDR3: CSVTVPGFNTEAFF

D: .
J: TRBJ2-1
size: once
V: TRBV14
DNA: TGTGCCAGCAGCCAAGGGGCAGTCGGTGAGCAGTTCTTC
CDR3: CASSQGAVGEQFF

D: .
J: TRBJ2-3
size: .
V: TRBV7-9
DNA: TGTGCCAGCAGCTTATTGAAGCGACCCACAGATACGCAGTATTTT
CDR3: CASSLLKRPTDTQYF

D: TRBD2
J: TRBJ2-6
size: .
V: TRBV29-1
DNA: TGCAGCGTTGAGAGTATAGCGGGAATATCTGGGGCCAACGTCCTGACTTTC
CDR3: CSVESIAGISGANVLTF

D: .
J: TRBJ1-2
size: .
V: TRBV7-2
DNA: TGTGCCAGCAGCTTAGTTCGAGTAGATGGCTACACCTTC
CDR3: CASSLVRVDGYTF

D: TRBD1
J: TRBJ1-1
size: .
V: TRBV4-2
DNA: TGTGCCAGCAGCCAAGAATTCAGAAGGGGGCGAGGCACTGAAGCTTTCTTT
CDR3: CASSQEFRRGRGTEAFF

D: TRBD2
J: TRBJ2-5
size: .
V: TRBV18
DNA: TGTGCCAGCTCACAGTTCGCCGGGACTAGCGGGATTCCCGAGACCCAGTACTTC
CDR3: CASSQFAGTSGIPETQYF

D: TRBD1
J: TRBJ2-7
size: .
V: TRBV5-1
DNA: TGCGCCAGCAGCCCGGGACAGGGTGGGAGCGCCTACGAGCAGTACTTC
CDR3: CASSPGQGGSAYEQYF

D: TRBD2
J: TRBJ2-3
size: .
V: TRBV2
DNA: TGTGCCAGCAGTGAGATACAGCCGGGACTAGGGACGCAGTATTTT
CDR3: CASSEIQPGLGTQYF

D: TRBD2
J: TRBJ2-1
size: .
V: TRBV4-1
DNA: TGCGCCAGCAGCCAAGCTCTAGCGGGTGAGCAGTTCTTC
CDR3: CASSQALAGEQFF

D: .
J: TRBJ2-4
size: once
V: TRBV11-3
DNA: TGTGCCAGCAGCTTCGTAGGGGGGGTAGCGGCCAAAAACATTCAGTACTTC
CDR3: CASSFVGGVAAKNIQYF

D: .
J: TRBJ2-7
size: .
V: TRBV6-5
DNA: TGTGCCAGCAGTTACGGTTTAGAACTAAACTACGAGCAGTACTTC
CDR3: CASSYGLELNYEQYF

D: TRBD1
J: TRBJ1-6
size: few
V: TRBV5-6
DNA: TGTGCCAGCAGCCTGGGACAGGGGGCTAATTCACCCCTCCACTTT
CDR3: CASSLGQGANSPLHF

D: TRBD1
J: TRBJ1-1
size: .
V: TRBV6-2/TRBV6-3
DNA: TGTGCCAGCAGTTACTCGCAGGGGGCCTTGGACACTGAAGCTTTCTTT
CDR3: CASSYSQGALDTEAFF

D: TRBD1
J: TRBJ2-2
size: .
V: TRBV3-1/TRBV3-2
DNA: TGTGCCAGCAGCCCTTGGACAGGGCCCGGGGAGCTGTTTTTT
CDR3: CASSPWTGPGELFF

D: TRBD1
J: TRBJ2-5
size: .
V: TRBV5-3
DNA: TGTGCCAGAAGTCCTCCCAGGACGCGAGGGACAGCTCAAGAGACCCAGTACTTC
CDR3: CARSPPRTRGTAQETQYF

D: .
J: TRBJ2-7
size: .
V: TRBV6-8
DNA: TGTGCCAGCAGACCCCAGGTTTACGAGCAGTACTTC
CDR3: CASRPQVYEQYF